These 5 T cell receptor beta chains were all obtained from the same sample, sequenced in a study of blood T cell repertoires in COVID-19 (dated by TCRdb to between 2020 and 2021). Libraries were built with the immunoSEQ multiplex PCR assay. Imported from immuneACCESS, the table was reduced by TCRdb to in-frame sequences with V and J called. These copies leave out some clones; in studies compared against another copy, an unresolved V gene accounts for under half, and the cause of the remainder is not known. The sample has over 200,000 clones on record, over 75% of them singletons. The ten most abundant clones make up under 2% of the sample. Material: peripheral blood. These TCRs come from a man between 40 and 49 years old with active or convalescent COVID-19.

The J gene is TRBJ2-1, the V gene TRBV2; 8 bases are shared with TRBD2. Germline CDR1 SNHLY, CDR2 FYNNEI. Germline trimming cut 6 bases from V and 10 bases from J; bases unmatched to any gene: 2. The CDR3 contains 11 residues. The CDR3, as DNA: TGTGCCAGCAGGCGGGAGGTGGAGCAGTTCTTC. This encodes CASRREVEQFF. Combining the CDR3 with reference TRBV2 and TRBJ2-1 gives the whole variable domain EPEVTQTPSHQVTQMGQEVILRCVPISNHLYFYWYRQILGQKVEFLVSFYNNEISEKSEIFDDQFSVERPDGSNFTLKIRSTKLEDSAMYFCASRREVEQFFGPGTRLTVL.

The rearrangement joins TRBV27 to TRBJ1-2, with D hard to call. CDR3 size: 13 residues. In germline, CDR1 is MNHEY, CDR2 SMNVEV (reference sequence). V dropped 5 bases and J dropped 1 base, with 8 bases sitting between them. This CDR3 reads CASSPQSNYGYTF. The CDR3 DNA sequence: TGTGCCAGCAGTCCACAGAGTAACTATGGCTACACCTTC.

The chain recombines TRBV7-9 with TRBJ1-2; TRBD1 matches 9 bases. From germline, CDR1 is SEHNR and CDR2 FQNEAQ (reference sequence). This CDR3 is 18 amino acids long. The junction had 17 bases not matched to a gene; V was cut back by 4 bases and J by 5 bases. CDR3 sequence reads: CASSSKLQGAQGRYGYTF. CDR3 nucleotide sequence: TGTGCCAGCAGCTCCAAGTTACAGGGGGCCCAGGGCCGGTATGGCTACACCTTC.

The sample holds a few counts of this clone. The chain has TRBV6-6 and TRBJ1-3; D remains ambiguous. The CDR3 runs to 14 residues. Trimming removed 3 bases at V and 2 bases at J, with 8 bases between. Germline CDR1 is MNHNY and CDR2 is SVGAGI (reference sequence). CDR3 amino acids: CASSYGEAGNTIYF. CDR3 nucleotide sequence: TGTGCCAGCAGTTATGGGGAGGCTGGAAACACCATATATTTT.

The chain is built from TRBV19 and TRBJ1-4; a weak D match, TRBD1 (6 bases). Trimming removed 3 bases at V and 7 bases at J, with 18 bases between. The CDR3 is 16 residues long. The germline gives CDR1 LNHDA, CDR2 SQIVND (reference sequence). CDR3 loop: CASSIFRPRGGEKLFF. As DNA, the CDR3 is TGTGCCAGTAGTATTTTCCGGCCCAGGGGTGGTGAAAAACTGTTTTTT.